A single sample gave rise to the 14 T cell receptor beta chains below, sequenced in a study of blood T cell repertoires in COVID-19. Profiling relied on immunoSEQ multiplex PCR, and the TCRdb table lists in-frame clones only, not all of them. The table shows about 180,000 clones, with approximately 80% occurring only once. Input material: peripheral blood. Receptors originate from a human donor in a cohort sampled during active COVID-19.

Many counts were recorded for this clone. V is TRBV4-2 and J is TRBJ1-2; D not resolved. The V end was cut by 0 bases, the J end by 7 bases, with 15 bases between. The CDR3 contains 15 residues. The germline gives CDR1 LGHNA, CDR2 YNFKEQ. As DNA, the CDR3 is TGTGCCAGCAGCCAAGATCTATCCCAGGTGGCTGGCTACACCTTC. It encodes CASSQDLSQVAGYTF.

This clone was recorded a few times. The sample contains more than one DNA sequence encoding this CDR3. The chain joins TRBV3-1 (or the pseudogene TRBV3-2) to TRBJ2-7; D not resolved. This CDR3 is 11 amino acids long. V was clipped by 1 base and J by 7 bases, with 5 bases between them. Looked up from germline, CDR1 is LGHDT and CDR2 is YNNKEL (reference sequence). The CDR3 spells CASSQGQEQYF. The CDR3 DNA sequence: TGTGCCAGCAGCCAAGGGCAGGAGCAGTACTTC.

V usage is TRBV6-1 and J usage is TRBJ1-5; TRBD1 matches at 8 bases. The CDR3 sequence is 15 residues long. Germline V gene sequence: CDR1 MNHNS, CDR2 SASEGT. The V segment lost 1 base and the J segment 3 bases; nucleotides outside the gene matches: 2. The CDR3 nucleotides are TGTGCCAGCAGTGAAGTACAGGGGGTCAATCAGCCCCAGCATTTT. This sequence encodes CASSEVQGVNQPQHF.

The rearrangement joins TRBV5-6 to TRBJ1-4; D ambiguous. Germline V gene data show CDR1 as SGHDT and CDR2 as YYEEEE. There are 14 residues in the CDR3. The V and J ends lost 2 bases and 0 bases respectively, with 5 bases between them. CDR3: CASSFKTTNEKLFF. CDR3 in DNA: TGTGCCAGCAGCTTTAAAACAACTAATGAAAAACTGTTTTTT.

The chain links TRBV6-5 to TRBJ1-2; D ambiguous. Trimming took 2 bases from V and 3 from J, leaving 13 bases between them. This CDR3 comprises 15 residues. CDR1 is MNHEY, CDR2 SVGAGI, per germline. The chain's CDR3 is CASSYGETFDYGYTF. The CDR3 coding sequence is TGTGCCAGCAGTTACGGGGAGACTTTCGACTATGGCTACACCTTC.

This clone was counted between two and nine times. The rearrangement links TRBV10-3 to TRBJ2-1, with 14 bases matching TRBD2. The CDR3 loop spans 13 amino acids. Trimming cost V 0 bases and J 16 bases; bases outside gene matches: 2. The germline gives CDR1 ENHRY, CDR2 SYGVKD. The chain's CDR3 is CAISESTSGRAFF. DNA for the CDR3: TGTGCCATCAGTGAGTCGACTAGCGGGAGGGCCTTCTTC.

This chain links TRBV19 with TRBJ2-7, with 7 bases fitting TRBD1. This CDR3 contains 14 residues. V was pared by 5 bases and J by 0 bases, with 4 bases of the junction left unmatched. CDR1 and CDR2 (germline): LNHDA, SQIVND (reference sequence). CDR3 DNA: TGTGCCAGTAGTGTAGGGACAGCCTCCTACGAGCAGTACTTC. This encodes CASSVGTASYEQYF.

This clone has just a few counts. The V gene is TRBV4-1, the J gene TRBJ2-7; 8 positions match TRBD2. Germline CDR1 and CDR2: MGHRA and YSYEKL. With V trimmed by 4 bases and J by 4 bases, 9 bases remained unmatched. CDR3 length: 15 amino acids. CDR3 amino acids: CASSPPRGGRYEQYF. The CDR3 DNA reads as TGCGCCAGCAGCCCCCCTCGGGGGGGCCGTTACGAGCAGTACTTC.

The chain employs TRBV5-4 and TRBJ2-7; perhaps TRBD2 as D (5 bases). V was shortened by 0 bases and J by 3 bases, with 10 bases between the two germline ends. CDR3 length: 14 amino acids. The V gene's germline CDR1 is SGHNT and CDR2 YYREEE (reference sequence). CDR3 nucleotides: TGTGCCAGCAGCTTGGCCGATGGAGGCTACGAGCAGTACTTC. Translating gives CASSLADGGYEQYF.

The CDR3 region has the DNA TGTGCCAGCAGTCCAAGGACAGGGTGGGATCTGAAGGGAAACACCATATATTTT. It specifies CASSPRTGWDLKGNTIYF. V and J are TRBV28 and TRBJ1-3; 8 nucleotides agree with TRBD1. With V trimmed by 5 bases and J by 4 bases, 16 bases remained unmatched. CDR1 and CDR2 (germline): MDHEN, SYDVKM. The CDR3 is 18 amino acids.

This chain uses TRBV5-4 with TRBJ1-1; D call uncertain. The CDR3 consists of 12 residues. V was clipped by 0 bases and J by 6 bases, with 6 bases between them. Per germline, CDR1 SGHNT and CDR2 YYREEE (reference sequence). CDR3 DNA sequence: TGTGCCAGCAGCTTGGATGTCGCTGAAGCTTTCTTT. The encoded protein is CASSLDVAEAFF.

This clone turned up a few times. The chain is built from TRBV7-9 and TRBJ1-4; D remains ambiguous. V shed 1 base and J shed 6 bases, with 12 bases lying between them. This CDR3 region has 15 residues. The germline gives CDR1 SEHNR, CDR2 FQNEAQ (reference sequence). The CDR3 is CASSLGSARDEKLFF. In nucleotides, the CDR3 is TGTGCCAGCAGCTTAGGATCAGCGAGGGATGAAAAACTGTTTTTT.

The V gene is TRBV6-5, the J gene TRBJ1-5, with TRBD1 matching over 8 bases. This CDR3 has 15 residues. V was pared by 5 bases and J by 6 bases, with 9 bases of the junction left unmatched. Germline V gene lookup returns CDR1 MNHEY and CDR2 SVGAGI. The DNA for the CDR3 is TGTGCCAGCAGTATCAGGACAGGGCACAGTCAGCCCCAGCATTTT. This codes for CASSIRTGHSQPQHF.

The chain employs TRBV7-9 and TRBJ2-7; D is possibly TRBD1 (6 bases). This CDR3 has 13 residues. Germline lookup yields CDR1 SEHNR and CDR2 FQNEAQ (reference sequence). V was trimmed by 1 base and J by 4 bases, leaving 8 bases between them. For the CDR3, the DNA is TGTGCCAGCAGCTTAGGGGGGCAATACGAGCAGTACTTC. Translated, it gives CASSLGGQYEQYF.